Sequencing of this TCR beta chain was carried out in a study of T cell responses to AZD1222 COVID-19 vaccine. Study results and caveats: CD4 TCRs linked to vaccination spanned spike, dominating at 160-218 and 743-854. Among the donors, most were white British and more were female, and clonal diversity was possibly underestimated. A reported finding is that nearly half of spike-specific TCRs target unmutated variant regions. No repertoire was sampled before or during the peak T cell response, only after it.

Of note for this clone: Antigen: not known.

Clones were read by immunoSEQ multiplex PCR, and TCRdb kept only the in-frame ones, dropping some. In the table there are tens of thousands of clones, more than 80% of which are singletons. Germline CDR1 and CDR2: MDHEN and SYDVKM. Losses at the gene ends were 7 bases for V and 3 bases for J; bases not matched to a gene: 6. This CDR3 has 14 amino acids. The sequence came from an adult in good health. This material consisted of peripheral blood, taken on day 0 of MenACWY control vaccination. The chain has TRBV28 and TRBJ1-2; 9 nucleotides align to TRBD1. CDR3 region: CASKYRGRDYGYTF. CDR3 nucleotides: TGTGCCAGCAAATACAGGGGGCGGGACTATGGCTACACCTTC.